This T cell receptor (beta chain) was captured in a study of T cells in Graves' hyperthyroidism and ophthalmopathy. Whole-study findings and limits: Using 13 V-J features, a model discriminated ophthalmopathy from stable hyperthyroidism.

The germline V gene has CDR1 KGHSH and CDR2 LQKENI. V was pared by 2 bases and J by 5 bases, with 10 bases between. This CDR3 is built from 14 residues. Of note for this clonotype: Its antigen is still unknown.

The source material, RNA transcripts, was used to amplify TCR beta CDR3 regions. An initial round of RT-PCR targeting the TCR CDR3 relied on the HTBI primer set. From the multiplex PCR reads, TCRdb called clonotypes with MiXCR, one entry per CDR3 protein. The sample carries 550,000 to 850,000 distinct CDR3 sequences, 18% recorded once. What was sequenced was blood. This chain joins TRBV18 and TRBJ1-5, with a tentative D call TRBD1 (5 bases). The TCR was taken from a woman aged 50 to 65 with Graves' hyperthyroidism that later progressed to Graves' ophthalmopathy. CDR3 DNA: TGTGCCAGCTCACCAGGCAGGGATGATCAGCCCCAGCATTTT. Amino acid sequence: CASSPGRDDQPQHF.